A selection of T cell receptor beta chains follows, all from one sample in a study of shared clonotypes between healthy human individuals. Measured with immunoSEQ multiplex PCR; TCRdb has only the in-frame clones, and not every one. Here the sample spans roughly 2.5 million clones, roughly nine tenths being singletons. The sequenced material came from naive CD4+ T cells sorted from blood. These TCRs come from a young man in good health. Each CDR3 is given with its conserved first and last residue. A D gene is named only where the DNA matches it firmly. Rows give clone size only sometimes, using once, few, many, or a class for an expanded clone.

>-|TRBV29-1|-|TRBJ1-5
TGCAGCGGTAAGGGGGACGGGAATCAGCCCCAGCATTTT
CSGKGDGNQPQHF
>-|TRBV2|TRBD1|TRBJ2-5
TGTGCCAGCAGAGCCACAGGGGGCGTCCCAGAGACCCAGTACTTC
CASRATGGVPETQYF
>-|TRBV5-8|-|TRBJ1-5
TGTGCCAGCAGCCAGAGGACTACGGATTCGCAGCCCCAGCATTTT
CASSQRTTDSQPQHF
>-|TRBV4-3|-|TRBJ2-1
TGCGCCAGCAGCCAAGATCACACAGAGCAGTTCTTC
CASSQDHTEQFF
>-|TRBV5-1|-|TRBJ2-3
TGCGCCAGCAGCTTGGCGGTAGCTGGAGATACGCAGTATTTT
CASSLAVAGDTQYF
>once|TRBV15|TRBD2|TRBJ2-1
TGTGCCACCAGCACCCGACTAGCGGATGAGCAGTTCTTC
CATSTRLADEQFF
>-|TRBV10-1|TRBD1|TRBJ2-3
TGCGCCAGCAGCCAGTACGGGACAGGGCTCACAGATACGCAGTATTTT
CASSQYGTGLTDTQYF
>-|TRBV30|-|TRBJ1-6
TGTGCCTGGAGCACCAGGGGTAATTCACCCCTCCACTTT
CAWSTRGNSPLHF
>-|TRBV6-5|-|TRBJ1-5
TGTGCCAGCAGATCATTGAGGGGGGGTCAGCCCCAGCATTTT
CASRSLRGGQPQHF
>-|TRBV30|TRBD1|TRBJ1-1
TGTGCCTGGAGTTGGACAGGGGAAGCTTTCTTT
CAWSWTGEAFF
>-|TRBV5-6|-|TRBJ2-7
TGTGCCAGCAGCTTGTCCGGACCGTACGAGCAGTACTTC
CASSLSGPYEQYF
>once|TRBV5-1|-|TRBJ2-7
TGCGCCAGCAGCTTGGGAGGGCTTTCTCGAGAGCAGTACTTC
CASSLGGLSREQYF
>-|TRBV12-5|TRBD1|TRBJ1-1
TGTGCTAGTGGTTCCCGGACAGGCACTGAAGCTTTCTTT
CASGSRTGTEAFF
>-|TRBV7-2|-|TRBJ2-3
TGTGCCAGCAGCTTTAGCGGACCAGATACGCAGTATTTT
CASSFSGPDTQYF
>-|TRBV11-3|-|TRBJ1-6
TGTGCCAGCAGCTTAGTCACAGGGAGGAATTCACCCCTCCACTTT
CASSLVTGRNSPLHF
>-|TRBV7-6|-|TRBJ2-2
TGTGCCAGCAGCCGTTGGGATATAAGCACCGGGGAGCTGTTTTTT
CASSRWDISTGELFF
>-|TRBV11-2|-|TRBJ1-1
TGTGCCAGCAGCTTCCAAGGGATGGCTTTCTTT
CASSFQGMAFF
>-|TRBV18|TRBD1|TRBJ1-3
TGTGCCAGCTCACCCGTCACAGGGGATCCTGGAAACACCATATATTTT
CASSPVTGDPGNTIYF
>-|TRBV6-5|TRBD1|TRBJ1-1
TGTGCCAGCAGTTACTCGACGGGGACAGGGAACACTGAAGCTTTCTTT
CASSYSTGTGNTEAFF
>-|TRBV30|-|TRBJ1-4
TGTGCCTCCCAGGGGTTCTCTCCTTATAATGAAAAACTGTTTTTT
CASQGFSPYNEKLFF
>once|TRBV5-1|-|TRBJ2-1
TGCGCCAGCAGCTTGGCAGGGCGCCAGGGGAATGAGCAGTTCTTC
CASSLAGRQGNEQFF
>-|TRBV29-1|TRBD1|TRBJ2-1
TGCAGCGTAGGACAGGGTGATGAGCAGTTCTTC
CSVGQGDEQFF
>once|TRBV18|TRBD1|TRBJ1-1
TGTGCCAGCTCACCGGGGACAGGCCTCGGGAACACTGAAGCTTTCTTT
CASSPGTGLGNTEAFF
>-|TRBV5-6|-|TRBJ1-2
TGTGCCAGCAGCAAAACGGTGTGGGGGGGCGGCTACACCTTC
CASSKTVWGGGYTF
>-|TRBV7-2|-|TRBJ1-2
TGTGCCAGCAGCTTAGAGCCTTCTAACTATGGCTACACCTTC
CASSLEPSNYGYTF
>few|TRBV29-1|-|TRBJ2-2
TGCAGCGTTGTTGGCGGGGTAGGCACCGGGGAGCTGTTTTTT
CSVVGGVGTGELFF
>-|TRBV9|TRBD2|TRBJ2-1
TGTGCCAGCAGCTTACGGACTAGCGGGGTGAGCAATGAGCAGTTCTTC
CASSLRTSGVSNEQFF
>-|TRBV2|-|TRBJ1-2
TGTGCCAGCAGTGAAGAAGGATCGGGGCACGGCTACACCTTC
CASSEEGSGHGYTF
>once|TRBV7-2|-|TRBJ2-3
TGTGCCAGCAGCCTAGGGGTAACTAGCACAGATACGCAGTATTTT
CASSLGVTSTDTQYF
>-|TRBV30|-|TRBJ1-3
TGTGCCTGGAGTTTGCTTTCTGGAAACACCATATATTTT
CAWSLLSGNTIYF
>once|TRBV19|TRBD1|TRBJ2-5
TGTGCCAGTAGTAATACAAGGAACAGGGGCTTGGGGGAGACCCAGTACTTC
CASSNTRNRGLGETQYF
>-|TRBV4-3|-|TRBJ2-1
TGCGCCAGCAGCCAACCGGGTTCACTCCACGAGGATGAGCAGTTCTTC
CASSQPGSLHEDEQFF
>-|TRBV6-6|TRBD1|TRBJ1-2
TGTGCCATCAGTGAGACAGGGCTTGGCTACACCTTC
CAISETGLGYTF
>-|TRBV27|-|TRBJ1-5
TGTGCCAGCAGTCCCCTGGACGGGTTTAGCAATCAGCCCCAGCATTTT
CASSPLDGFSNQPQHF
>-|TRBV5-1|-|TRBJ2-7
TGCGCCAGCAGCCAGGTAGGCTCCGAGCAGTACTTC
CASSQVGSEQYF
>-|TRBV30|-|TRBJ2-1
TGTGCCTGGAGTGTAGGGGCTAAACCATACAATGAGCAGTTCTTC
CAWSVGAKPYNEQFF
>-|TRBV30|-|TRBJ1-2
TGTGCCTGGAGAGCTTCTGAGGACTATGGCTACACCTTC
CAWRASEDYGYTF
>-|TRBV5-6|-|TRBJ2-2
TGTGCCAGCAGCTTGGGCTCAGTGGGCACCGGGGAGCTGTTTTTT
CASSLGSVGTGELFF
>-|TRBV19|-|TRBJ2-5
TGTGCCAGTAGTACCGGGACCCCAGAGACCCAGTACTTC
CASSTGTPETQYF
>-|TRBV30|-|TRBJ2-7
TGTGCCTGGGGACATTGGGACAACCCGTTCCCGCAGCAGTACTTC
CAWGHWDNPFPQQYF
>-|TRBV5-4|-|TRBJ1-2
TGTGCCAGCAGCGCGGCTGCCGGCTACACCTTC
CASSAAAGYTF
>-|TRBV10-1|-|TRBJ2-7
TGCGCCAGCACGAGGAGACAGGTCCCTTACGAGCAGTACTTC
CASTRRQVPYEQYF
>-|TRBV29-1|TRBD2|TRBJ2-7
TGCAGCGTGGAGGGACTAGCGGGAGGCCGGGCCGAGCAGTACTTC
CSVEGLAGGRAEQYF
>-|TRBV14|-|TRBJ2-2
TGTGCCAGCAGATATAGCCCGAACACCGGGGAGCTGTTTTTT
CASRYSPNTGELFF
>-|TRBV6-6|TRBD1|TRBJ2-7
TGTGCCAGCAGTTACGGGACAGGGTCGGGCGAGCAGTACTTC
CASSYGTGSGEQYF
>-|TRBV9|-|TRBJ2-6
TGTGCCAGCAGCGTAGCCCCCTGGGGGGCCAACGTCCTGACTTTC
CASSVAPWGANVLTF
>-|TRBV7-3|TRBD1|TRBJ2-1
TGTGCCAGCAGCACCGGACAGGGATCCTACAATGAGCAGTTCTTC
CASSTGQGSYNEQFF
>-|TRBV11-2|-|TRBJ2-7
TGTGCCAGCAGCCCCAGGGCTTACGAGCAGTACTTC
CASSPRAYEQYF
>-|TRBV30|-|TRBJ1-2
TGTGCCTGGAGGTCGCGGGGTGGCTACACCTTC
CAWRSRGGYTF
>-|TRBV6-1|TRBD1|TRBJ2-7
TGTGCCAGCTCCGGACAGGGTTTTTACGAGCAGTACTTC
CASSGQGFYEQYF
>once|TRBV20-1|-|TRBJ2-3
TGCAGTGCAAAGCTAAATACGCAGTATTTT
CSAKLNTQYF
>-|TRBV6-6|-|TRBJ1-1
TGTGCCAGCAGTTACCGGATCCCGAACACTGAAGCTTTCTTT
CASSYRIPNTEAFF
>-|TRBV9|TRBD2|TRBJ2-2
TGTGCCAGCAGCGTTGGGCTAGCGGGAGCCACCGGGGAGCTGTTTTTT
CASSVGLAGATGELFF
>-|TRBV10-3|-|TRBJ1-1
TGTGCCATCAGGGGGCCCTCTTACACTGAAGCTTTCTTT
CAIRGPSYTEAFF
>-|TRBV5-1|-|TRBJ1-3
TGCGCCAGCAGCTTGACCTACCGGGGGATCTCTGGAAACACCATATATTTT
CASSLTYRGISGNTIYF